The rows below give T cell receptor beta chains drawn from one sample of a study of OX40 agonist ivuxolimab in advanced cancers. Assay: immunoSEQ multiplex PCR; the TCRdb copy retains only in-frame clones and omits some. The data hold 55,000 to 80,000 clones, with about 88% observed a single time. Source: CD4+ or CD8+ T cells sorted from blood, taken in a trial of the OX40 agonist ivuxolimab. The receptors here all came from an adult with an advanced solid tumor such as melanoma, head and neck, liver or kidney cancer. Each CDR3 is given with its conserved first and last residue. The order of the fields is D gene, J gene, clone size, V gene, CDR3 DNA, CDR3 protein. D genes are given only for firm matches. Size is omitted from some rows. Given values are once, few, many or a class for expanded clones.

>NA|TRBJ1-1|NA|TRBV9
TGTGCCAGCAGCGTAGCGGCAGGGACCATGAACACTGAAGCTTTCTTT
CASSVAAGTMNTEAFF
>TRBD1|TRBJ2-1|NA|TRBV11-1
TGTGCCAGCAGCCTACTCAGGGGTCCCCAGGGGGTAGAGCAGTTCTTC
CASSLLRGPQGVEQFF
>NA|TRBJ1-5|NA|TRBV19
TGTGCCAGTAGTATTGGAGGGGCAGGGCAGCCCCAGCATTTT
CASSIGGAGQPQHF
>NA|TRBJ2-1|NA|TRBV6-6
TGTGCCAGCACGGAAGCGGGCATTACCCACAATGAGCAGTTCTTC
CASTEAGITHNEQFF
>TRBD2|TRBJ2-1|NA|TRBV4-2
TGTGCCAGCAGCCAAGATTCCGGGGGAGGGTACAATGAGCAGTTCTTC
CASSQDSGGGYNEQFF
>TRBD1|TRBJ2-1|NA|TRBV18
TGTGCCAGCTCACCAGCCGGGACAGGGGGTATCGATGAGCAGTTCTTC
CASSPAGTGGIDEQFF
>NA|TRBJ1-5|few|TRBV30
TGTGCCTGGAGCCCCTCGGACTTTACTAATCAGCCCCAGCATTTT
CAWSPSDFTNQPQHF
>NA|TRBJ1-1|NA|TRBV21-1
TGTGCCAGCAGCGACCGGACAGGGGTCGTTGCTTTCTTT
CASSDRTGVVAFF
>TRBD2|TRBJ2-7|NA|TRBV19
TGTGCCAGTAGTCAGACTAGCGGAACCCACGAGCAGTACTTC
CASSQTSGTHEQYF
>TRBD1|TRBJ1-1|NA|TRBV4-2
TGTGCCAGCAGCCCCTTACAGGGGGCAAACACTGAAGCTTTCTTT
CASSPLQGANTEAFF
>TRBD1|TRBJ2-5|NA|TRBV2
TGTGCCAGCAGTCGGGACAGCGCGGAGACCCAGTACTTC
CASSRDSAETQYF
>NA|TRBJ1-6|NA|TRBV30
TGTGCCTGGAAGAAGGGAGTGAGCTCCTATAATTCACCCCTCCACTTT
CAWKKGVSSYNSPLHF
>TRBD1|TRBJ2-7|NA|TRBV7-2
TGTGCCAGCAACCCCGGGACAGGGGGCCACGAGCAGTACTTC
CASNPGTGGHEQYF
>TRBD2|TRBJ2-5|NA|TRBV30
TGTGCCTCCCAGCGGGGGGGCCGGGAGACCCAGTACTTC
CASQRGGRETQYF
>TRBD2|TRBJ2-5|NA|TRBV5-6
TGTGCCAGCAGCCTACTAGCGGGGGTCGAGGAGACCCAGTACTTC
CASSLLAGVEETQYF
>NA|TRBJ1-1|NA|TRBV5-1
TGCGCCAGCAGCTTCGGGGGGACCGATGAAGCTTTCTTT
CASSFGGTDEAFF
>NA|TRBJ2-7|NA|TRBV7-8
TGTGCCAGCAGTAGCAGTGAAGAAGGTTCCTACGAGCAGTACTTC
CASSSSEEGSYEQYF
>TRBD1|TRBJ2-7|NA|TRBV30
TGTGCCTGGAGTGGGGCAGGGGGCCCGTACGAGCAGTACTTC
CAWSGAGGPYEQYF
>NA|TRBJ2-1|once|TRBV25-1
TGTGCCAGCAGTGAACCCTCCTCCGGGAGGCAGTTCTTC
CASSEPSSGRQFF